This T cell receptor (beta chain) was captured in a study of CD8 T cells in ankylosing spondylitis. Whole-study results and caveats: Clones tied to disease were said to be significantly enriched in matched ankylosing spondylitis synovial fluid. Reports of some motif variants in reactive arthritis synovial fluid and blood predate this one. Ankylosing spondylitis blood seemed to carry a telltale TCR beta motif made of several highly homologous variants.

This clonotype has only a few counts. Antigen unknown. Each TCR beta library was made by quantitative 5'-RACE that incorporated molecular barcodes. A single record per CDR3 protein comes from TCRdb applying MiXCR to the 5' RACE reads. Counted here are 650,000 to 800,000 distinct CDR3 sequences, around a fifth occurring once; the ten biggest clones make up 15% to 20%. The CDR3 has 12 residues. The V and J ends lost 3 bases and 5 bases respectively, with 10 bases between them. In germline, CDR1 is SQVTM, CDR2 ANQGSEA. The rearrangement links TRBV29-1 to TRBJ1-1, with D tentatively TRBD1 (6 bases). Input material: blood, either unsorted or a sorted T cell fraction (not recorded which). The TCR comes from a male donor with ankylosing spondylitis. The CDR3 DNA reads TGCAGCGTTGACAGGGGATTAACTGAAGCTTTCTTT. Its translation: CSVDRGLTEAFF.